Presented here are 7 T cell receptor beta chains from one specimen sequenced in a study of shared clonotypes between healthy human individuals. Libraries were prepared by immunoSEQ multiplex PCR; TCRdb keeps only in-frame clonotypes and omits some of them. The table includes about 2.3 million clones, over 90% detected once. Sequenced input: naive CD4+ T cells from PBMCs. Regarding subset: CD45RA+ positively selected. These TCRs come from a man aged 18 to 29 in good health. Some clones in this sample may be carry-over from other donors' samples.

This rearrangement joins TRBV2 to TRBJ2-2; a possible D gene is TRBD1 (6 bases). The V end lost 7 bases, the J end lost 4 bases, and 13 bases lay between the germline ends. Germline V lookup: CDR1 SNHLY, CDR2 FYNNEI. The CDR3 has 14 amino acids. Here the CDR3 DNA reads TGTGCCAGCAAGATTGACAGGCCCACCGGGGAGCTGTTTTTT. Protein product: CASKIDRPTGELFF.

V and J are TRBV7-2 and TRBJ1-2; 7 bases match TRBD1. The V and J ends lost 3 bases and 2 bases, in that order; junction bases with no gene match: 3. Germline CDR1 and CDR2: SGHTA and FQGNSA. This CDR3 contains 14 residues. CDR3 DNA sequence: TGTGCCAGCAGCTTCCAGACAGGGAACTATGGCTACACCTTC. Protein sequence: CASSFQTGNYGYTF.

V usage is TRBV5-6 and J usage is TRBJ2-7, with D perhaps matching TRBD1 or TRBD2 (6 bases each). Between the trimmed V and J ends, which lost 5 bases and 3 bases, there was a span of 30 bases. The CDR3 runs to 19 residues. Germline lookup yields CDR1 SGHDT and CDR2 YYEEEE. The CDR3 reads CASREPGHRSSSAYYEQYF. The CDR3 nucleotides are TGTGCCAGCAGGGAACCGGGACACCGGTCGTCTAGCGCATACTACGAGCAGTACTTC.

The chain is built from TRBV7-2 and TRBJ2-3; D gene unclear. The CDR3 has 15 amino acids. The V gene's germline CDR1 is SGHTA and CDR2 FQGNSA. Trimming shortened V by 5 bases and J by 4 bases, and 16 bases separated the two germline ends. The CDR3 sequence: CASSHGPGRADTQYF. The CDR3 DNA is TGTGCCAGCAGCCATGGACCCGGCCGCGCAGATACGCAGTATTTT.

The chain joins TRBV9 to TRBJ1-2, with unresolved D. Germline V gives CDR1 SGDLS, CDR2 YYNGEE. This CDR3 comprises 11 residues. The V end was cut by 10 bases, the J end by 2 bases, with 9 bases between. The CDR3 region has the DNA TGTGCCCCGTCGTGGAACTATGGCTACACCTTC. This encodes CAPSWNYGYTF.

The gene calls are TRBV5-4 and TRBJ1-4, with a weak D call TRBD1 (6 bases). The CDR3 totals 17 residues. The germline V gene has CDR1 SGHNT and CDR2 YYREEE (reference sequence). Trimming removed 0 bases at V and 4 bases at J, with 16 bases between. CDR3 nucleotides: TGTGCCAGCAGCTTGGGTGGGACACGGGCGGGTAATGAAAAACTGTTTTTT. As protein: CASSLGGTRAGNEKLFF.

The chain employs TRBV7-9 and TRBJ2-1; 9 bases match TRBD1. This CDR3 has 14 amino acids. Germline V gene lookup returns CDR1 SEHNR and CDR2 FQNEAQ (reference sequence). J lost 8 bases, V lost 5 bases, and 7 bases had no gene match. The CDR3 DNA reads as TGTGCCAGCAGCGGGACAGGGTCTAGGGATGAGCAGTTCTTC. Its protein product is CASSGTGSRDEQFF.